The 30 T cell receptor beta chains below all came from one sample that was sequenced in a study of response to subunit inactivated influenza vaccine. Each CDR3 protein is one row after TCRdb ran MiXCR on the RT-PCR reads. Of over 150,000 distinct CDR3 sequences listed, 9.5% to 12% are singletons. The sample in question was CD8+ T cells sorted from PBMCs, obtained around 25 months after vaccination. These receptors were taken from a man in his fifties or sixties who received an inactivated influenza vaccine.

The V gene is TRBV10-3, the J gene TRBJ1-2; 10 bases fit TRBD1. This CDR3 spans 15 amino acids. The ends lost 2 bases at V and 6 bases at J; junction bases unmatched: 6. Germline loops: CDR1 ENHRY, CDR2 SYGVKD. CDR3 DNA: TGTGCCATCAGTGAGGAAGGGGACAGGGGCGATGGCTACACCTTC. Translation gives CAISEEGDRGDGYTF.

The table lists this clonotype with a few counts. V is TRBV12-3 or TRBV12-4 and J is TRBJ1-1, with D uncertain. The CDR3 extends over 13 amino acids. V lost 3 bases and J 2 bases, leaving 7 bases between the germline ends. CDR3 bases: TGTGCCAGCAGTTTCAGAGAAAACACTGAAGCTTTCTTT. Translated, it gives CASSFRENTEAFF.

This clonotype was detected only a few times. The rearrangement links TRBV12-3 or TRBV12-4 to TRBJ2-2, with 8 bases matching TRBD1. Losses at the gene ends were 5 bases for V and 2 bases for J; bases not matched to a gene: 10. This CDR3 region has 17 residues. For the CDR3, the DNA is TGTGCCAGCAGTCACATGATCGACAGGGGAAACACCGGGGAGCTGTTTTTT. Translated, it gives CASSHMIDRGNTGELFF.

This clonotype was detected only a few times. The chain carries TRBV12-3 or TRBV12-4 and TRBJ2-3; D remains unclear. Trimming stripped 6 bases from V and 0 bases from J, with 10 bases between. This CDR3 spans 14 amino acids. CDR3 bases: TGTGCCAGCAGCACAGACCGGAGCACAGATACGCAGTATTTT. Its protein product is CASSTDRSTDTQYF.

This clonotype was observed a handful of times. The chain employs TRBV11-1 and TRBJ2-1; 14 nucleotides match TRBD2. Germline CDR1 is SGHAT and CDR2 is FQDESV (reference sequence). With 5 bases clipped from V and 8 bases from J, the junction kept 5 bases outside the gene matches. This CDR3 has 15 amino acids. The CDR3 protein is CASSPGLAGAYEQFF. Written as DNA, the CDR3 is TGTGCCAGCAGCCCGGGACTAGCGGGAGCTTATGAGCAGTTCTTC.

This rearrangement joins TRBV29-1 to TRBJ1-1; D might be TRBD1 (6 bases). Germline V lookup: CDR1 SQVTM, CDR2 ANQGSEA. This CDR3 is 14 amino acids long. The V and J ends lost 3 bases and 10 bases respectively, with 21 bases between them. Written as DNA, the CDR3 is TGCAGCGTTGAGGGGATGGGTAAAGGGGGGTCAGCTTTCTTT. Encoded protein: CSVEGMGKGGSAFF.

This clonotype was observed a few times. The CDR3 coding sequence is TGTGCCAGCAGCTTAATTAAATTCGGGGATTACGAGCAGTACTTC. Its translation: CASSLIKFGDYEQYF. V usage is TRBV7-2 and J usage is TRBJ2-7; TRBD2 is a possible D gene (5 bases). The V and J ends lost 2 bases and 4 bases respectively, with 15 bases between them. Germline lookup yields CDR1 SGHTA and CDR2 FQGNSA. The CDR3 extends over 15 amino acids.

A single count supports this clonotype. The V gene is TRBV4-3, the J gene TRBJ2-4; D is ambiguous. Germline V CDR1 and CDR2: LGHNA, YSLEER. The CDR3 has 16 residues. The V gene lost 2 bases and the J gene lost 1 base, with 12 bases spanning the gap. The chain's CDR3 is CASSQKVTGAKNIQYF. The CDR3 region has the DNA TGCGCCAGCAGCCAAAAAGTTACTGGGGCCAAAAACATTCAGTACTTC.

This chain uses TRBV5-6 with TRBJ1-1, with 7 nucleotides matching TRBD1. Germline assignment: CDR1 SGHDT and CDR2 YYEEEE. The CDR3 has 13 residues. J was trimmed by 4 bases and V by 4 bases; bases with no gene match: 4. The CDR3 DNA reads TGTGCCAGCAGCCAGGGGGGTGGCACTGAAGCTTTCTTT. Its protein product is CASSQGGGTEAFF. The full variable domain, completed using reference TRBV5-6 and TRBJ1-1, is DAGVTQSPTHLIKTRGQQVTLRCSPKSGHDTVSWYQQALGQGPQFIFQYYEEEERQRGNFPDRFSGHQFPNYSSELNVNALLLGDSALYLCASSQGGGTEAFFGQGTRLTVV.

This clonotype was found a few times. The rearrangement links TRBV4-3 to TRBJ1-1, with 8 bases lining up with TRBD1. Per the germline V gene, CDR1 is LGHNA and CDR2 is YSLEER. The CDR3 sequence is 15 residues long. With 1 base clipped from V and 3 bases from J, the junction kept 4 bases outside the gene matches. The CDR3 sequence is CASSQGGRGHTEAFF. CDR3 nucleotides: TGCGCCAGCAGCCAAGGTGGCAGGGGGCACACTGAAGCTTTCTTT.

The chain joins TRBV27 to TRBJ1-1; 7 nucleotides match TRBD1. The J segment lost 4 bases and the V segment lost 8 bases, leaving 4 bases of the junction unmatched. This CDR3 region has 12 residues. Germline V gene lookup returns CDR1 MNHEY and CDR2 SMNVEV (reference sequence). The CDR3 loop is CASLRGRTEAFF. CDR3 bases: TGTGCCAGCCTTAGGGGGCGCACTGAAGCTTTCTTT.

In nucleotides, the CDR3 is TGTGCCAGCAGCTCAATCAGGGTCACAATCGAGACCCAGTACTTC. Translating gives CASSSIRVTIETQYF. The chain is built from TRBV7-6 and TRBJ2-5, with D possibly being TRBD1 (5 bases). The CDR3 extends over 15 amino acids. V was pared by 4 bases and J by 5 bases, with 17 bases between. Germline assignment: CDR1 SGHVS and CDR2 FNYEAQ.

In its sample, this clonotype was seen a few times. The junction and the germline gene differ at one end; a read error may be behind it. The rearrangement links TRBV14 to TRBJ1-1, with D tentatively TRBD1 (6 bases). From germline, CDR1 is SGHDN and CDR2 FVKESK. The CDR3 length is 13 residues. The DNA of the CDR3 is TGTGCCAGCAGCCTCCGGCGGGACACCGAAGCTTTCTTT. Translation gives CASSLRRDTEAFF. The full variable domain, completed using reference TRBV14 and TRBJ1-1, is EAGVTQFPSHSVIEKGQTVTLRCDPISGHDNLYWYRRVMGKEIKFLLHFVKESKQDESGMPNNRFLAERTGGTYSTLKVQPAELEDSGVYFCASSLRRDTEAFFGQGTRLTVV.

The chain joins TRBV13 to TRBJ2-5, with 13 bases lining up with TRBD2. The CDR3 sequence is 17 residues long. The V segment lost 4 bases and the J segment 2 bases; nucleotides outside the gene matches: 7. Germline V CDR1 and CDR2: PRHDT, FYEKMQ (reference sequence). In DNA, the CDR3 is TGTGCCAGCAGCTCTCGCATGACTAGCGGGGGGCAAGAGACCCAGTACTTC. The encoded protein is CASSSRMTSGGQETQYF.

The rearrangement links TRBV6-5 to TRBJ2-7; 8 nucleotides line up with TRBD2. Germline V CDR1 and CDR2: MNHEY, SVGAGI. J lost 0 bases, V lost 2 bases, and 9 bases had no gene match. CDR3 length: 17 amino acids. The CDR3 bases are TGTGCCAGCAGTTACCGAATCGGGGGGGGCCCCTCCTACGAGCAGTACTTC. Translating gives CASSYRIGGGPSYEQYF.

This clonotype was detected many times. The rearrangement links TRBV6-2 or TRBV6-3 to TRBJ1-5, with unresolved D. The ends were cut back, 6 bases at V and 6 bases at J, with 15 bases in the middle. This CDR3 contains 14 residues. Germline V gene lookup returns CDR1 MNHEY and CDR2 SVGEGT. CDR3 sequence (DNA): TGTGCCAGCAGCCGTGGGCCTGAAGGTCAGCCCCAGCATTTT. Protein: CASSRGPEGQPQHF.

In its sample, this clonotype was seen many times. V and J are TRBV29-1 and TRBJ2-1; possibly TRBD1 for D (5 bases). The CDR3 is 13 amino acids. V lost 5 bases, J lost 7 bases, and 15 bases lay in between. Germline V gene data show CDR1 as SQVTM and CDR2 as ANQGSEA. The CDR3 sequence is CSVSGASWNEQFF. The CDR3, as DNA: TGCAGCGTTTCTGGGGCCTCCTGGAATGAGCAGTTCTTC.

The chain joins TRBV20-1 to TRBJ2-7; the D gene is possibly TRBD1 (6 bases). The CDR3 has 11 amino acids. The germline CDR1 and CDR2 sequences are DFQATT and SNEGSKA (reference sequence). Trimming removed 6 bases at V and 4 bases at J, with 10 bases between. In DNA, the CDR3 is TGCAGTGCCCAGGGGTTGTACGAGCAGTACTTC. Its translation: CSAQGLYEQYF.

As to this clonotype: A much larger clone differs from this one at a single base, so this may be a read error. The chain links TRBV11-1 to TRBJ2-6, with D perhaps matching TRBD2 (5 bases). The CDR3 is made up of 20 amino acids. The V gene lost 5 bases and the J gene lost 2 bases, with 25 bases spanning the gap. Germline V gene sequence: CDR1 SGHAT, CDR2 FQDESV (reference sequence). The CDR3 here is CASSHPERNATGAGANVLTF. The CDR3 bases are TGTGCCAGCAGCCACCCCGAGCGGAACGCAACGGGTGCTGGGGCCAACGTCCTGACTTTC.

The chain uses TRBV24-1 and TRBJ2-3; 10 positions match TRBD1. This CDR3 comprises 15 residues. After removal of 9 bases from V and 2 bases from J, the junction contained 7 bases not matched to a gene. Germline V gene lookup returns CDR1 KGHDR and CDR2 SFDVKD. Here the CDR3 reads CATGGQGKPTDTQYF. The CDR3 DNA sequence: TGTGCCACCGGGGGACAGGGGAAACCCACAGATACGCAGTATTTT.

This clonotype was observed many times. This sequence joins TRBV27 and TRBJ2-7; D possibly corresponds to TRBD1 (5 bases). This CDR3 region has 13 residues. V lost 5 bases to trimming and J lost 6 bases, with 14 bases between them. The germline V gene encodes CDR1 MNHEY and CDR2 SMNVEV (reference sequence). The CDR3 region is CASSQRGSLEQYF. In nucleotides, the CDR3 is TGTGCCAGCAGTCAAAGGGGCAGTCTCGAGCAGTACTTC.

A remark on this clonotype: One junction end disagrees with the germline gene, perhaps due to a read error. The chain has TRBV29-1 and TRBJ1-1; D not resolved. Germline V lookup: CDR1 SQVTM, CDR2 ANQGSEA. The CDR3 consists of 13 residues. The CDR3 spells CRVVEVMNTEAFF. The CDR3, as DNA: TGCAGAGTTGTTGAGGTAATGAACACTGAAGCTTTCTTT. Full variable domain (missing parts from reference TRBV29-1 and TRBJ1-1): SAVISQKPSRDICQRGTSLTIQCQVDSQVTMMFWYRQQPGQSLTLIATANQGSEATYESGFVIDKFPISRPNLTFSTLTVSNMSPEDSSIYLCRVVEVMNTEAFFGQGTRLTVV.

In this sample, this clonotype turned up many times. The chain couples TRBV5-6 to TRBJ1-2; D might be TRBD1 (6 bases). There are 14 residues in the CDR3. From germline, CDR1 is SGHDT and CDR2 YYEEEE. The V end lost 3 bases, the J end lost 7 bases, and 16 bases lay between the germline ends. CDR3 loop: CASSYGQSYPGYTF. The CDR3 nucleotides are TGTGCCAGCAGCTACGGACAGTCGTATCCTGGCTACACCTTC.

The DNA of the CDR3 is TGTGCCAGCAGCTTCACGGGACTAGCGAGAAACAATGAGCAGTTCTTC. Residues: CASSFTGLARNNEQFF. This rearrangement joins TRBV5-8 to TRBJ2-1; 10 bases are shared with TRBD2. With V trimmed by 2 bases and J by 5 bases, 7 bases remained unmatched. This CDR3 is built from 16 residues. The germline V gene has CDR1 SGHTS and CDR2 YDEGEE.

This chain uses TRBV11-2 with TRBJ2-7; weak D call: TRBD1 (5 bases). The CDR3 covers 17 residues. Per germline, CDR1 SGHAT and CDR2 FQNNGV. The germline V and J ends were trimmed by 4 bases and 0 bases, with 19 bases remaining between them. For the CDR3, the DNA is TGTGCCAGCAGCTCGTGGACCTCGACAGATAGCTCCTACGAGCAGTACTTC. Its translation is CASSSWTSTDSSYEQYF.

This clonotype appeared a few times. The CDR3 reads CASSRQGTYEQYF. CDR3 in DNA: TGTGCCAGCAGCCGACAGGGGACCTACGAGCAGTACTTC. The chain joins TRBV27 to TRBJ2-7; 8 nucleotides match TRBD1. Germline V gene lookup returns CDR1 MNHEY and CDR2 SMNVEV (reference sequence). The V and J ends lost 6 bases and 2 bases, in that order; junction bases with no gene match: 3. CDR3 length: 13 amino acids.

The chain uses TRBV7-2 and TRBJ2-3, with 9 bases that match TRBD2. The germline V gene encodes CDR1 SGHTA and CDR2 FQGNSA. This CDR3 has 16 residues. Unmatched junction bases numbered 6, after V lost 1 base and J lost 4 bases. CDR3 in DNA: TGTGCCAGCAGCTTAGAATTAGCGGGAGTTTCAGATACGCAGTATTTT. It translates to CASSLELAGVSDTQYF.

This clonotype has only a few counts. This chain joins TRBV28 and TRBJ2-5, with D perhaps assigned TRBD1 or TRBD2 (5 bases each). The CDR3 is made up of 14 amino acids. Per germline, CDR1 MDHEN and CDR2 SYDVKM. Trimming took 6 bases from V and 1 from J, leaving 12 bases between them. The CDR3 here is CASRGGGTQETQYF. CDR3 coding DNA: TGTGCCAGCAGGGGCGGTGGGACCCAAGAGACCCAGTACTTC.

This rearrangement joins TRBV15 to TRBJ2-2; no clear D gene. The CDR3 contains 14 residues. Trimming left V 5 bases short and J 7 bases short, with 14 bases between. Germline lookup yields CDR1 LNHNV and CDR2 YYDKDF (reference sequence). CDR3 sequence reads: CATSDVVLGGELFF. CDR3 nucleotides: TGTGCCACCAGCGATGTTGTTCTCGGCGGGGAGCTGTTTTTT.

This chain links TRBV20-1 with TRBJ2-1; 11 bases fit TRBD2. V lost 6 bases to trimming and J lost 4 bases; unmatched junction nucleotides: 8. The length of the CDR3 is 15 residues. Germline V lookup: CDR1 DFQATT, CDR2 SNEGSKA (reference sequence). CDR3 nucleotides: TGCAGTGCCTCGCCGGGACTAGCGGTATACAATGAGCAGTTCTTC. Amino acid sequence: CSASPGLAVYNEQFF.